One and the same sample provided the 14 T cell receptor beta chains below, sequenced in a study of T cell responses to AZD1222 COVID-19 vaccine. Assay used: immunoSEQ multiplex PCR; TCRdb lists only in-frame clones, some missing. The sample lists around 130,000 clones; roughly nine tenths were seen once. The source material was peripheral blood, sampled on day 0 of AZD1222 vaccination. The receptors stem from an adult in good health.

CDR3 sequence: CASNPTGGGATQYF. The DNA of the CDR3 is TGTGCCAGCAACCCGACAGGGGGTGGGGCTACGCAGTATTTT. The J gene is TRBJ2-3, the V gene TRBV7-2, with 9 bases lining up with TRBD1. Germline V gene data show CDR1 as SGHTA and CDR2 as FQGNSA. Trimming removed 7 bases from V and 8 bases from J; junction bases left unmatched: 10. The CDR3 extends over 14 amino acids.

The rearrangement joins TRBV12-3 or TRBV12-4 to TRBJ2-5; D is possibly TRBD2 (6 bases). This CDR3 has 13 amino acids. The V end lost 3 bases, the J end lost 6 bases, and 11 bases lay between the germline ends. In DNA, the CDR3 is TGTGCCAGCAGTTTGGGGACTCCCAAGACCCAGTACTTC. It yields the protein CASSLGTPKTQYF.

This clone has a single count. This chain uses TRBV3-1 (or the pseudogene TRBV3-2) with TRBJ1-2; tentative D call: TRBD1 (5 bases). Germline V gene data show CDR1 as LGHDT and CDR2 as YNNKEL (reference sequence). V gave up 3 bases and J gave up 1 base, with 12 bases separating them. The CDR3 consists of 15 residues. CDR3 amino acids: CASSHGAGINYGYTF. In DNA, the CDR3 is TGTGCCAGCAGCCATGGGGCAGGGATTAACTATGGCTACACCTTC.

In this sample, this clone turned up once. The chain couples TRBV9 to TRBJ2-7, with 9 bases lining up with TRBD1. This CDR3 spans 14 amino acids. Germline CDR1 SGDLS, CDR2 YYNGEE. V lost 4 bases, J lost 3 bases, and 5 bases stayed unmatched. DNA of the CDR3: TGTGCCAGCAGCACGGGACAGGGTGGCTACGAGCAGTACTTC. Encoded protein: CASSTGQGGYEQYF.

This chain joins TRBV5-1 and TRBJ1-5, with a possible D match to TRBD1 (5 bases). The CDR3 spans 15 residues. Between the trimmed V and J ends, which lost 0 bases and 4 bases, there was a span of 11 bases. Germline CDR1 SGHRS, CDR2 YFSETQ. CDR3 coding DNA: TGCGCCAGCAGCTTGGTAGGGGATAGAAATCAGCCCCAGCATTTT. Encoded protein: CASSLVGDRNQPQHF. The full variable domain, with the rest looked up from reference TRBV5-1 and TRBJ1-5, is KAGVTQTPRYLIKTRGQQVTLSCSPISGHRSVSWYQQTPGQGLQFLFEYFSETQRNKGNFPGRFSGRQFSNSRSEMNVSTLELGDSALYLCASSLVGDRNQPQHFGDGTRLSIL.

This sequence joins TRBV5-1 and TRBJ2-1, with 9 bases identical to TRBD1. Germline V gives CDR1 SGHRS, CDR2 YFSETQ. This CDR3 has 14 amino acids. V lost 5 bases, J lost 7 bases, and 7 bases stayed unmatched. The CDR3 reads CASRTGTGRNEQFF. The DNA for the CDR3 is TGCGCCAGCAGAACCGGGACAGGGAGGAATGAGCAGTTCTTC.

The chain uses TRBV19 and TRBJ1-3; D is unresolved. Germline V lookup: CDR1 LNHDA, CDR2 SQIVND (reference sequence). V was clipped by 9 bases and J by 1 base, with 16 bases between them. The length of the CDR3 is 15 residues. The CDR3 is CASRGSRFSGNTIYF. CDR3 nucleotide sequence: TGTGCCAGCCGCGGAAGTAGGTTTTCTGGAAACACCATATATTTT.

The rearrangement joins TRBV12-3 or TRBV12-4 to TRBJ1-1, with D tentatively TRBD1 (6 bases). CDR3 size: 12 residues. Trimming removed 3 bases from V and 6 bases from J, with 8 bases in between. CDR3 in DNA: TGTGCCAGCAGTTTTCAGGGGCCTGAAGCTTTCTTT. Its translation: CASSFQGPEAFF.

V is TRBV7-3 and J is TRBJ2-2; 7 bases map to TRBD2. V shed 5 bases, J shed 5 bases, and the junction held 5 bases outside the gene matches. Germline CDR1 is SGHTA and CDR2 is FQGTGA. The CDR3 has 14 residues. CDR3 residues: CASSRGGVTGELFF. The CDR3, as DNA: TGTGCCAGCAGCCGGGGAGGGGTAACCGGGGAGCTGTTTTTT.

The genes are TRBV6-5 and TRBJ1-6, with D uncertain. This CDR3 is built from 15 residues. The V gene lost 7 bases and the J gene lost 6 bases, with 16 bases spanning the gap. The germline V gene has CDR1 MNHEY and CDR2 SVGAGI. DNA of the CDR3: TGTGCCAGCACCTATAGGGAGAGAATTAATTCACCCCTCCACTTT. Protein product: CASTYRERINSPLHF.

The rearrangement links TRBV2 to TRBJ1-1; D not resolved. The CDR3 extends over 15 amino acids. The germline gives CDR1 SNHLY, CDR2 FYNNEI. V was shortened by 6 bases and J by 1 base, with 15 bases between the two germline ends. The CDR3 region has the DNA TGTGCCAGCAGGGCCTACCTCCTAGAGAACACTGAAGCTTTCTTT. Protein product: CASRAYLLENTEAFF.

The table lists this clone with a count of one. The chain combines TRBV5-1 with TRBJ1-1; no firm D call. The germline CDR1 and CDR2 sequences are SGHRS and YFSETQ. Trimming left V 0 bases short and J 4 bases short, with 10 bases between. The CDR3 has 14 residues. Written as DNA, the CDR3 is TGCGCCAGCAGCTTGGAAGGGTTGGGCACTGAAGCTTTCTTT. Translation gives CASSLEGLGTEAFF.

The chain links TRBV14 to TRBJ2-7, with 8 bases lining up with TRBD1. J was trimmed by 2 bases and V by 6 bases; bases with no gene match: 3. The CDR3 is made up of 13 amino acids. The V gene's germline CDR1 is SGHDN and CDR2 FVKESK. CDR3 bases: TGTGCCAGCAGACAACAGGGGGCCTACGAGCAGTACTTC. Protein: CASRQQGAYEQYF.

This chain joins TRBV6-6 and TRBJ1-4; no clear D gene. Germline V lookup: CDR1 MNHNY, CDR2 SVGAGI (reference sequence). CDR3 size: 11 residues. V lost 4 bases and J 6 bases, leaving 3 bases between the germline ends. CDR3 DNA sequence: TGTGCCAGCAGTTCAGATGAAAAACTGTTTTTT. Amino acid sequence: CASSSDEKLFF.